This is a list of T cell receptor beta chains from one sample in a study of OX40 agonist ivuxolimab in advanced cancers. Assay used: immunoSEQ multiplex PCR; TCRdb lists only in-frame clones, some missing. In the table there are approximately 57,000 clones, 75% to 90% of which are singletons. The sample in question was CD4+ or CD8+ T cells sorted from blood, obtained in a trial of the OX40 agonist ivuxolimab. The source of these receptors is an adult with an advanced solid tumor such as melanoma, head and neck, liver or kidney cancer. Both conserved end residues are part of each CDR3. Fields, in order: CDR3 protein, J gene, CDR3 length, V gene.

CDR3 protein: CASSPPPGASSYEQYF; J gene: TRBJ2-7; CDR3 length: 16; V gene: TRBV19
CDR3 protein: CASSLGQPQETQYF; J gene: TRBJ2-5; CDR3 length: 14; V gene: TRBV5-1
CDR3 protein: CASSVEGGGDQPQHF; J gene: TRBJ1-5; CDR3 length: 15; V gene: TRBV9
CDR3 protein: CATGRDVGNQPQHF; J gene: TRBJ1-5; CDR3 length: 14; V gene: TRBV15
CDR3 protein: CASSPFQAGTNPDF; J gene: TRBJ2-4; CDR3 length: 14; V gene: TRBV5-1
CDR3 protein: CASTMGGQDQPQHF; J gene: TRBJ1-5; CDR3 length: 14; V gene: TRBV2
CDR3 protein: CASSAGTGRNSPLHF; J gene: TRBJ1-6; CDR3 length: 15; V gene: TRBV9
CDR3 protein: CAGRDRDPMNTEAFF; J gene: TRBJ1-1; CDR3 length: 15; V gene: TRBV6-1
CDR3 protein: CASSLYRGLGNTIYF; J gene: TRBJ1-3; CDR3 length: 15; V gene: TRBV27
CDR3 protein: CASRGMSRISTDTQYF; J gene: TRBJ2-3; CDR3 length: 16; V gene: TRBV2
CDR3 protein: CASSGSAGLMNTEAFF; J gene: TRBJ1-1; CDR3 length: 16; V gene: TRBV6-1
CDR3 protein: CASSEAYPGGGYTF; J gene: TRBJ1-2; CDR3 length: 14; V gene: TRBV6-1
CDR3 protein: CASSAHRTDSNTEAFF; J gene: TRBJ1-1; CDR3 length: 16; V gene: TRBV6-1
CDR3 protein: CSVPLAGYTF; J gene: TRBJ1-2; CDR3 length: 10; V gene: TRBV29-1
CDR3 protein: CASSSFKRGGTYEQYF; J gene: TRBJ2-7; CDR3 length: 16; V gene: TRBV5-4
CDR3 protein: CASRPGLLYNEQFF; J gene: TRBJ2-1; CDR3 length: 14; V gene: TRBV2
CDR3 protein: CASSPQENAGYEQYF; J gene: TRBJ2-7; CDR3 length: 15; V gene: TRBV4-2
CDR3 protein: CASSTGQGANEKLFF; J gene: TRBJ1-4; CDR3 length: 15; V gene: TRBV4-1
CDR3 protein: CASNLSGSNQPQHF; J gene: TRBJ1-5; CDR3 length: 14; V gene: TRBV6-1
CDR3 protein: CTSSQNSGGLRKYNEQFF; J gene: TRBJ2-1; CDR3 length: 18; V gene: TRBV1
CDR3 protein: CASSLDVSGVETQYF; J gene: TRBJ2-5; CDR3 length: 15; V gene: TRBV5-1
CDR3 protein: CASSTDRGGEQYF; J gene: TRBJ2-7; CDR3 length: 13; V gene: TRBV27
CDR3 protein: CASSEEAGDLDEQYF; J gene: TRBJ2-7; CDR3 length: 15; V gene: TRBV2
CDR3 protein: CASSYTRGQANYGYTF; J gene: TRBJ1-2; CDR3 length: 16; V gene: TRBV6-5
CDR3 protein: CSVDAGGNTDTQYF; J gene: TRBJ2-3; CDR3 length: 14; V gene: TRBV29-1
CDR3 protein: CASTPSTNTGELFF; J gene: TRBJ2-2; CDR3 length: 14; V gene: TRBV2
CDR3 protein: CASSYSAVGLGYTF; J gene: TRBJ1-2; CDR3 length: 14; V gene: TRBV6-5
CDR3 protein: CASSLDSFSYGYTF; J gene: TRBJ1-2; CDR3 length: 14; V gene: TRBV7-6
CDR3 protein: CASSYTGQNYGYTF; J gene: TRBJ1-2; CDR3 length: 14; V gene: TRBV6-6
CDR3 protein: CASSEGTGNGAKNIQYF; J gene: TRBJ2-4; CDR3 length: 17; V gene: TRBV11-3
CDR3 protein: CASSPRQGTAPDTQYF; J gene: TRBJ2-3; CDR3 length: 16; V gene: TRBV11-2
CDR3 protein: CASSLDPSSDGELFF; J gene: TRBJ2-2; CDR3 length: 15; V gene: TRBV5-1